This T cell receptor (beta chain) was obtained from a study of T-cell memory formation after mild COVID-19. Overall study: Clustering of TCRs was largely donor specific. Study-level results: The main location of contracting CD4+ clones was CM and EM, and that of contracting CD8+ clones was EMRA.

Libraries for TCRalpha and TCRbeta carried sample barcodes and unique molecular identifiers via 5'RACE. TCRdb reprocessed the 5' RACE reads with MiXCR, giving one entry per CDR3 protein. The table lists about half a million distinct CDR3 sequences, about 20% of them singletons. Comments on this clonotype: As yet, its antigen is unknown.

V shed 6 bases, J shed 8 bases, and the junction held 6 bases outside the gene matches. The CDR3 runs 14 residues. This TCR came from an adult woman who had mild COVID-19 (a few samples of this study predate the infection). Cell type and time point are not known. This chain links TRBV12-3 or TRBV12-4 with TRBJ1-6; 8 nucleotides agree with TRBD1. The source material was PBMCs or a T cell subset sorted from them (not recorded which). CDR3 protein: CASSLTGADSPLHF. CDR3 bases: TGTGCCAGCAGCCTGACAGGGGCGGATTCACCCCTCCACTTT.